The source of this T cell receptor beta chain is a study of T-cell memory formation after mild COVID-19. Whole-study context: TCR clusters were mostly confined to one donor each.

Study-wide findings and caveats: Some clones that responded turned up in pre-infection memory, which suggests that cross-reactive memory joined in. CD4+ contracting clones were mainly CM and EM; CD8+ ones, EMRA.

Trimming cost V 8 bases and J 10 bases; bases outside gene matches: 14. The CDR3 runs to 14 residues. Looked up from germline, CDR1 is SGHTA and CDR2 is FQGTGA. A single record per CDR3 protein comes from TCRdb applying MiXCR to the 5' RACE reads. There are around 510,000 distinct CDR3 sequences in the sample; about a fifth occur only once, and 7% to 9% lies in the top ten. With regard to this clonotype: Its antigen is as yet unknown.

The chain carries TRBV7-3 and TRBJ2-1; 7 bases agree with TRBD2. Input material: PBMCs or a T cell subset sorted from them (not recorded which). The TCR sequence derives from an adult woman who had mild COVID-19 (a few samples of this study predate the infection). Cell type and time point are not known. CDR3 loop: CASSSGSGEGEQFF. In DNA form, the CDR3 reads TGTGCCAGCTCCTCTGGCAGCGGGGAGGGGGAGCAGTTCTTC.